This T cell receptor beta chain was profiled in a study of control samples from healthy donors and cancer patients. Here immunoSEQ multiplex PCR was the method, and the copy in TCRdb shows in-frame clones only, minus some. This sample yields some 150,000 clones, of which around nine tenths are seen a single time; 4.9% belongs to the top ten. This clone was detected only a few times. The sequenced sample was blood. The origin of this receptor is a man under 40 in good health.

The CDR3 DNA sequence: TGTGCCAGTAGTATAGATCCTCCATCTAGCGGAACCCTCAATGAGCAGTTCTTC. Residues: CASSIDPPSSGTLNEQFF. This chain joins TRBV19 and TRBJ2-1; 7 bases match TRBD2. Germline CDR1 is LNHDA and CDR2 is SQIVND (reference sequence). The CDR3 covers 18 residues. The V segment lost 0 bases and the J segment 6 bases; nucleotides outside the gene matches: 14.